This T cell receptor beta chain was observed in a study of cytomegalovirus exposure and HLA in healthy donors. A note on this clone: The antigen remains unidentified.

60 Vbeta and 13 Jbeta primers were used in PCR. Sequencing was performed with immunoSEQ multiplex PCR; in TCRdb, only in-frame clones are kept and a portion is missing. In all, the sample yields about 130,000 clones. V shed 2 bases, J shed 2 bases, and the junction held 8 bases outside the gene matches. Germline-derived CDR1 and CDR2 are MNHNS and SASEGT. CDR3 size: 17 residues. Whole-study findings and limits: Some segments of the V type, notably TRBV6-2 and TRBV6-3, were excluded as indistinguishable.

V is TRBV6-1 and J is TRBJ1-4; 7 bases match TRBD1. This clonotype originated in a woman in her 40s in good health and CMV-seropositive. Specimen: PBMCs. The CDR3 nucleotides read TGTGCCAGCAGTGAACGGGCAGGGGGGTTCACTAATGAAAAACTGTTTTTT. Its protein is CASSERAGGFTNEKLFF.